This TCR beta chain is drawn from a study of Ad26.COV2.S vaccination and SARS-CoV-2 variants. The study, taken as a whole, reports: The placebo group had lower spike-specific TCR breadth than the vaccine recipients did.

About this clone: As yet, its antigen is unknown.

Sequencing was performed with immunoSEQ multiplex PCR; in TCRdb, only in-frame clones are kept and a portion is missing. The table includes approximately 400,000 clones, around 90% detected once. Germline CDR1 SGDLS, CDR2 YYNGEE. Trimming left V 4 bases short and J 5 bases short, with 10 bases between. CDR3 size: 13 residues. The rearrangement joins TRBV9 to TRBJ2-1; either TRBD1 or TRBD2 may fit D (5 bases each). The source material was peripheral blood, sampled after recovery from COVID-19. This TCR derives from a human donor who had recovered from COVID-19. The CDR3 nucleotides are TGTGCCAGCAGCCCCGGGACCCACAATGAGCAGTTCTTC. It yields the protein CASSPGTHNEQFF.